Only a few counts were recorded for the clone carrying this TCR beta chain. Its specificity is unknown. The data stem from a study of blood T cells in healthy people across ages. Study-wide findings and caveats: Roughly linearly, TCR beta diversity per million T cells fell as age increased. Investigators treated diversity estimates from one million T cells as underestimates.

Combining a sample-barcoded 5' primer with a J-beta primer mix, a second PCR ran for 7 to 11 cycles. TCRdb passed the 5' RACE reads through MiXCR, listing each CDR3 protein once. The sample includes approximately 960,000 distinct CDR3 sequences, 29% of them seen just once. The V end lost 5 bases, the J end lost 7 bases, and 24 bases lay between the germline ends. Per the germline V gene, CDR1 is SGHTA and CDR2 is FQGNSA. The CDR3 loop spans 16 amino acids. These same data were also listed under a study on T cells of mothers and their children.

The sample was blood. The chain joins TRBV7-2 to TRBJ2-7; TRBD1 might be the D (7 bases). The clonotype was recovered from a woman between 35 and 50 years old in good health. The CDR3 region is CASSTQGGQIANEQYF. The CDR3 bases are TGTGCCAGCAGCACCCAGGGGGGCCAGATAGCCAATGAGCAGTACTTC.